Below, one TCR beta chain is given with its context. As yet, its antigen is unknown. Method: immunoSEQ multiplex PCR; TCRdb's copy keeps in-frame clones and lacks some. This repertoire shows some 90,000 clones, roughly 90% found once; its top ten account for over 6%. The data were obtained in a study of cytomegalovirus exposure and HLA in healthy donors. The study's findings and limits: The study designated 160 or so TCR beta chains cytomegalovirus-associated.

This CDR3 has 15 amino acids. The V and J ends lost 1 base and 2 bases, in that order; junction bases with no gene match: 4. Per germline, CDR1 SGHDT and CDR2 YYEEEE. The sample consisted of PBMCs. The TCR originated in a man aged 18 to 35 in good health and CMV-seropositive. V gene TRBV5-6 combines with J gene TRBJ2-7; 9 bases match TRBD2. CDR3 nucleotides: TGTGCCAGCAGCTTGTGGACTAGCGTTCCCTACGAGCAGTACTTC. Translated, it gives CASSLWTSVPYEQYF.